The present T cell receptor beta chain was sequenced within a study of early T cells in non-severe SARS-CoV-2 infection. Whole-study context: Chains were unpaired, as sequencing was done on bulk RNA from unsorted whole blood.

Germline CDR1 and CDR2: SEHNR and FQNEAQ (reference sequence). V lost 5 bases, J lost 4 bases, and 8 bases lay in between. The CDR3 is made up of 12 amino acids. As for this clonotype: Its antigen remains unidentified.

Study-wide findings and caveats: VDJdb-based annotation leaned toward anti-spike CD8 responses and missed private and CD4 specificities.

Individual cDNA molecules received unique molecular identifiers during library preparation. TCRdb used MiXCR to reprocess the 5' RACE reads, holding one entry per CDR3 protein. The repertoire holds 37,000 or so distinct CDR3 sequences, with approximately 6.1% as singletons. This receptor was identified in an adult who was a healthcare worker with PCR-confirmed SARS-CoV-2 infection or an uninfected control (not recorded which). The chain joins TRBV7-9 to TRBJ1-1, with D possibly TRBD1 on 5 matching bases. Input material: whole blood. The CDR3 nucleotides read TGTGCCAGCAGCAAAGGGGCCACTGAAGCTTTCTTT. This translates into CASSKGATEAFF.